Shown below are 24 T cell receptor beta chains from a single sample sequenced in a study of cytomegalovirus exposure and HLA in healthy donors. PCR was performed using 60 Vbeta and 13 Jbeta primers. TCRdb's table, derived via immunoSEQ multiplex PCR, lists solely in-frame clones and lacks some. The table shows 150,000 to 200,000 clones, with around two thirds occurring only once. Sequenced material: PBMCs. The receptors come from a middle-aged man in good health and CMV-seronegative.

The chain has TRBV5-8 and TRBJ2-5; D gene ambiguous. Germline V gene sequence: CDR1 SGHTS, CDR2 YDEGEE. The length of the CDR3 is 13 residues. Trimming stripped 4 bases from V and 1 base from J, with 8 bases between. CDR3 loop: CASSIDTQETQYF. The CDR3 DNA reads TGTGCCAGCAGCATCGACACCCAAGAGACCCAGTACTTC.

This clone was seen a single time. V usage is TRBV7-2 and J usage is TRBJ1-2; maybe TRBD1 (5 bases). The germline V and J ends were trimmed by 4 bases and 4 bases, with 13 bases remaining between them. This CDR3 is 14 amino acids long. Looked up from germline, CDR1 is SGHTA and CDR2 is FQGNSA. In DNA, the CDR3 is TGTGCCAGCAGCTCCGCGGGGGAGGCCTATGGCTACACCTTC. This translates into CASSSAGEAYGYTF.

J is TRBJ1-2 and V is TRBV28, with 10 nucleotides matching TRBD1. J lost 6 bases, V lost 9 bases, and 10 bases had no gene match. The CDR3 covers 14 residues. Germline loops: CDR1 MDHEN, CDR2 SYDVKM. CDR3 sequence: CASYSGTGVDGYTF. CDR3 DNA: TGTGCCAGTTATTCCGGGACAGGGGTTGATGGCTACACCTTC.

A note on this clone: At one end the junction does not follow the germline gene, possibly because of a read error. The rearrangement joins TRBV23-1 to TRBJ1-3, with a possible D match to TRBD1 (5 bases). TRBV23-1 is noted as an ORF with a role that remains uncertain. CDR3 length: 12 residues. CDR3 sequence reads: CVSSQSRDCNTF. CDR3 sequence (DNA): TGCGTCAGCAGTCAATCGAGGGACTGCAACACCTTT.

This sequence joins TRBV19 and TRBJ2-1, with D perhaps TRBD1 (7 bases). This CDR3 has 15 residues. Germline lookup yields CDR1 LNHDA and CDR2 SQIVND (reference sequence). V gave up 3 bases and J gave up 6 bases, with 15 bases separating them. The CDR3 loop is CASSIIQGGRNEQFF. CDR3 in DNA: TGTGCCAGTAGTATTATTCAGGGGGGTCGCAATGAGCAGTTCTTC.

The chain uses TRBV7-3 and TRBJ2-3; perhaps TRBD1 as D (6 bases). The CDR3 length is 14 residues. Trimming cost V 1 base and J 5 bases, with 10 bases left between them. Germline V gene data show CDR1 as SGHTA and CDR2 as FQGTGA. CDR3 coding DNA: TGTGCCAGCAGCTTAAGGGGGCCCCAAGATACGCAGTATTTT. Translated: CASSLRGPQDTQYF.

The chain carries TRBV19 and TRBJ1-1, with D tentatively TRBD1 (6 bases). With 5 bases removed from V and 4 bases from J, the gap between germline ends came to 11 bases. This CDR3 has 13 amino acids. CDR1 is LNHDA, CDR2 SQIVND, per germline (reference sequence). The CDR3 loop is CASSGDRRTEAFF. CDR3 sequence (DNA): TGTGCCAGTAGTGGTGACAGGCGCACTGAAGCTTTCTTT.

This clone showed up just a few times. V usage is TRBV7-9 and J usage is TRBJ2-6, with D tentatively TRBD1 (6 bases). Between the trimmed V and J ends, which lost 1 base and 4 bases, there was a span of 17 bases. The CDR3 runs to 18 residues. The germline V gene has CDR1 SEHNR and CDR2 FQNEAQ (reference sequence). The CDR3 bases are TGTGCCAGCAGCTTAGGGTCTACAGGGCTAACCGGGGCCAACGTCCTGACTTTC. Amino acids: CASSLGSTGLTGANVLTF.

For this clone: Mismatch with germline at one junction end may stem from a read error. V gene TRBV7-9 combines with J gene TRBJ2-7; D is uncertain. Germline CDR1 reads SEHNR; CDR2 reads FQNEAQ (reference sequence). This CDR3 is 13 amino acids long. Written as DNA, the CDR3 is TGTTCCAGCAGCTCCTCGCCTACTCACGAGCAGTACTTC. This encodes CSSSSSPTHEQYF. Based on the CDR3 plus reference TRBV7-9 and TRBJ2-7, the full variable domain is DTGVSQNPRHKITKRGQNVTFRCDPISEHNRLYWYRQTLGQGPEFLTYFQNEAQLEKSRLLSDRFSAERPKGSFSTLEIQRTEQGDSAMYLCSSSSSPTHEQYFGPGTRLTVT.

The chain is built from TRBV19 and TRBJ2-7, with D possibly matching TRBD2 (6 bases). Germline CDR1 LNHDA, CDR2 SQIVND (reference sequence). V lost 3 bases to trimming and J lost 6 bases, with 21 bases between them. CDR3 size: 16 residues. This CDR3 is CASSMLGGDGAGEQYF. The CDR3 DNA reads TGTGCCAGTAGTATGTTGGGCGGGGACGGCGCTGGCGAGCAGTACTTC.

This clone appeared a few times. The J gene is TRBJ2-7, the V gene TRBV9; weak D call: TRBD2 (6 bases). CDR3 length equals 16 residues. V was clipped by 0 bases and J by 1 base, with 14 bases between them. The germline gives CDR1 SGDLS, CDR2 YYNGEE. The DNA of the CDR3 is TGTGCCAGCAGCGTAGGTCCCGGAGGGAATTCCTACGAGCAGTACTTC. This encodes CASSVGPGGNSYEQYF.

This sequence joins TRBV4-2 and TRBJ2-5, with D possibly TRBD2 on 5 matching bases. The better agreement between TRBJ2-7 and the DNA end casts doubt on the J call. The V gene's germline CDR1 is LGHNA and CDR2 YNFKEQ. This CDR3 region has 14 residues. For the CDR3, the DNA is TGTGCCAGCAGCCCAAATTTGGGAGATTACGAGCAGTACTTC. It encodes CASSPNLGDYEQYF.

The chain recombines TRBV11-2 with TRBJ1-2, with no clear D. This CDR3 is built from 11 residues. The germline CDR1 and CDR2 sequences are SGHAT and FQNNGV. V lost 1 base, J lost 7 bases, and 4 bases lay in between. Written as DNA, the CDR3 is TGTGCCAGCAGCTTAGGAGGTGGCTACACCTTC. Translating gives CASSLGGGYTF.

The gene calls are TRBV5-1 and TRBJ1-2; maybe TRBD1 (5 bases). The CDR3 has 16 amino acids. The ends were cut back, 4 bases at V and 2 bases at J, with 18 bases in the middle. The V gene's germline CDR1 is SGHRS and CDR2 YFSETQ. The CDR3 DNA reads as TGCGCCAGCAGCCCCACGGTGGGGGGAGGAAACTATGGCTACACCTTC. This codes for CASSPTVGGGNYGYTF.

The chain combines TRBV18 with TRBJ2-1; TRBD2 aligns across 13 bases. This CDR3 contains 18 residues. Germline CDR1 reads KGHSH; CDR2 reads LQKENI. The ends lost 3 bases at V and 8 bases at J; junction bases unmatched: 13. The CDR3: CASSPGLAGTVGVDEQFF. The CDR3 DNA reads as TGTGCCAGCTCACCGGGACTAGCGGGGACCGTCGGGGTCGATGAGCAGTTCTTC.

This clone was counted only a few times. The CDR3 DNA sequence: TGTGCCAGCTCACCACCCCTAGCGCCGAGCTCCTACGAGCAGTACTTC. It is translated as CASSPPLAPSSYEQYF. The chain has TRBV18 and TRBJ2-7; possibly TRBD2 for D (6 bases). The CDR3 has 16 amino acids. Trimming took off 0 bases at V and 0 bases at J, with 12 bases between the two ends. Germline-derived CDR1 and CDR2 are KGHSH and LQKENI.

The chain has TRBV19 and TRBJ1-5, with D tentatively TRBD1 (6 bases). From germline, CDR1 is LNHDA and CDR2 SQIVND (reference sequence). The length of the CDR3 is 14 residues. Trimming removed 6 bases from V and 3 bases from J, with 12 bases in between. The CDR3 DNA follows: TGTGCCAGTAGCCTACAGGGATTCAATCAGCCCCAGCATTTT. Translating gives CASSLQGFNQPQHF.

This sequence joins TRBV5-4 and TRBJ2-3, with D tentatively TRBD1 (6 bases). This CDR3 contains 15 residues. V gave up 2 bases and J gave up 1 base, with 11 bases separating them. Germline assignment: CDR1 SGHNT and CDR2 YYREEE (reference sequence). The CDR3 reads CASSFQSGGTDTQYF. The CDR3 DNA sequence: TGTGCCAGCAGCTTCCAGTCAGGGGGCACAGATACGCAGTATTTT.

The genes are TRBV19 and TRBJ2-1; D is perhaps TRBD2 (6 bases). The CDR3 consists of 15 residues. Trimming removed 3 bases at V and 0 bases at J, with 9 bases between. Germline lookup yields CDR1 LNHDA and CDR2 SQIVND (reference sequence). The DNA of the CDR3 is TGTGCCAGTAGTATTGCGGGAAGCTCCTACAATGAGCAGTTCTTC. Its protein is CASSIAGSSYNEQFF.

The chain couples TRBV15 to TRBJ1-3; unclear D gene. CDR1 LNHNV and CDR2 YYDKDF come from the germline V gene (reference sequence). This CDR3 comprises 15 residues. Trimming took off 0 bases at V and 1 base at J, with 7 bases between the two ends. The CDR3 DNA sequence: TGTGCCACCAGCAGAGATCGGGATTCTGGAAACACCATATATTTT. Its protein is CATSRDRDSGNTIYF.

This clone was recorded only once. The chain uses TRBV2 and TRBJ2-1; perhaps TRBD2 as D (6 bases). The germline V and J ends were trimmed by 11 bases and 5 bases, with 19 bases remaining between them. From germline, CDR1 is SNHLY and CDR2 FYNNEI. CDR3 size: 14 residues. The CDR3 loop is CACRYTGEDNEQFF. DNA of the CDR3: TGTGCCTGTCGCTATACGGGAGAGGACAATGAGCAGTTCTTC. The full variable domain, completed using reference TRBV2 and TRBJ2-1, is EPEVTQTPSHQVTQMGQEVILRCVPISNHLYFYWYRQILGQKVEFLVSFYNNEISEKSEIFDDQFSVERPDGSNFTLKIRSTKLEDSAMYFCACRYTGEDNEQFFGPGTRLTVL.

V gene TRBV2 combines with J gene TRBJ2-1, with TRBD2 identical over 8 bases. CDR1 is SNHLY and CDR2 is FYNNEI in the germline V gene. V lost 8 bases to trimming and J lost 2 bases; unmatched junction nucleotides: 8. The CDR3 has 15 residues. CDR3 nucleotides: TGTGCCAGCGGGCTACAAGCGGGGGCCTACAATGAGCAGTTCTTC. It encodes CASGLQAGAYNEQFF.

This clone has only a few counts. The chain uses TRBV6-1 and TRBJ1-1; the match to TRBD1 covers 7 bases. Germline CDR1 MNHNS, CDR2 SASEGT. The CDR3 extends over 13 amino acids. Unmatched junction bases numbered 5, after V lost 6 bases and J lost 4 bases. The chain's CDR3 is CASSRGSSTEAFF. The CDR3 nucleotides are TGTGCCAGCAGCAGGGGGAGTAGCACTGAAGCTTTCTTT.

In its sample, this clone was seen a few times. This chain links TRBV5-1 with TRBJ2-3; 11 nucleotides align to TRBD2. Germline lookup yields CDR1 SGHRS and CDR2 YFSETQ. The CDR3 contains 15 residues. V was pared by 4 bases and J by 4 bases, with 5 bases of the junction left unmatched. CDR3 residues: CASSGLAGNPDTQYF. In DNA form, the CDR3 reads TGCGCCAGCAGCGGACTAGCGGGTAATCCAGATACGCAGTATTTT. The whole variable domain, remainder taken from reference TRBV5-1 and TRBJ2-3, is KAGVTQTPRYLIKTRGQQVTLSCSPISGHRSVSWYQQTPGQGLQFLFEYFSETQRNKGNFPGRFSGRQFSNSRSEMNVSTLELGDSALYLCASSGLAGNPDTQYFGPGTRLTVL.